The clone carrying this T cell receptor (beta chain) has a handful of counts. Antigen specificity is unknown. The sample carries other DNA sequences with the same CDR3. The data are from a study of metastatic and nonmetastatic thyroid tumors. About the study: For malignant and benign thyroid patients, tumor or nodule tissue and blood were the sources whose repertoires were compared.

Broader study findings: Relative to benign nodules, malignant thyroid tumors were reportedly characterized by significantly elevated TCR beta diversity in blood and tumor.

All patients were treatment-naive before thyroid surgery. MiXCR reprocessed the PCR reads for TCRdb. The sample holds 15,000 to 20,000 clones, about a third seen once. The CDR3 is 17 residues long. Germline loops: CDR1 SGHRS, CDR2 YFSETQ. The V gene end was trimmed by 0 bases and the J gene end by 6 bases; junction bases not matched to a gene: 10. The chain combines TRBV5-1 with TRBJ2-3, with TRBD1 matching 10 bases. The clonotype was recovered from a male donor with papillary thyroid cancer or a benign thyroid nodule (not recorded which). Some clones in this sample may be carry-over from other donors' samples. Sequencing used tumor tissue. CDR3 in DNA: TGCGCCAGCAGCTTGGGGGACAGGGGTTCCCTCGGTGATACGCAGTATTTT. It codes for CASSLGDRGSLGDTQYF.